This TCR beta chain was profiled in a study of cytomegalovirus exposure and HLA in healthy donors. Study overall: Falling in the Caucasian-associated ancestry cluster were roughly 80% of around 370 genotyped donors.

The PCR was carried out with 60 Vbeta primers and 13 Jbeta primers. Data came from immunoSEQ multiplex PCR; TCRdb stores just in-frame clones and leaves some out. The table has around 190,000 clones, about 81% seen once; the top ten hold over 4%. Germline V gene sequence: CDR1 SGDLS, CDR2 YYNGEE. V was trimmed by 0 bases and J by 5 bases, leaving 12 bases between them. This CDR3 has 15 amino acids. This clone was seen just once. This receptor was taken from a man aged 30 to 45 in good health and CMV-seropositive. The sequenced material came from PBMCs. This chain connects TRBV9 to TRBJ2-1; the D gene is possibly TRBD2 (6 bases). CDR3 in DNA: TGTGCCAGCAGCGTAGGCCGGGGGAGACACAATGAGCAGTTCTTC. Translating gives CASSVGRGRHNEQFF.